These 9 T cell receptor beta chains were all obtained from the same sample, sequenced in a study of T cell repertoires in cytomegalovirus infection. In TCRdb, the reads were re-called with MiXCR into one record per CDR3 protein. Of approximately 260,000 distinct CDR3 sequences in the sample, over 15% are singletons; the top ten hold less than 50%. The specimen was CD8+ T cells from PBMCs. The receptor source for this set is a human donor in good health (CMV status not recorded). Some clones in this sample may be carry-over from other donors' samples.

This clonotype was seen a handful of times. The V and J genes are TRBV27 and TRBJ2-2, with 13 nucleotides matching TRBD2. V trimming: 6 bases; J trimming: 2 bases; junction bases outside the gene matches: 6. The germline V gene has CDR1 MNHEY and CDR2 SMNVEV (reference sequence). This CDR3 region has 17 residues. CDR3 region: CASSLGLAGVNTGELFF. CDR3 sequence (DNA): TGTGCCAGCAGCCTCGGACTAGCGGGGGTTAACACCGGGGAGCTGTTTTTT.

This clonotype was observed at least ten times. The gene calls are TRBV28 and TRBJ2-7; weak D call: TRBD1 (5 bases). V shed 7 bases and J shed 2 bases, with 15 bases lying between them. Germline CDR1 MDHEN, CDR2 SYDVKM. The CDR3 sequence is 14 residues long. The CDR3 loop reads CASKTPDSPYEQYF. The CDR3 DNA reads TGTGCCAGCAAAACCCCCGACAGTCCCTACGAGCAGTACTTC.

This clonotype was observed a few times. V gene TRBV4-2 combines with J gene TRBJ2-2; tentative D call: TRBD2 (5 bases). The CDR3 runs to 11 residues. From germline, CDR1 is LGHNA and CDR2 YNFKEQ. Trimming stripped 8 bases from V and 6 bases from J, with 7 bases between. CDR3 DNA: TGTGCCAGCGAGGGTCCCGGGGAGCTGTTTTTT. Its translation is CASEGPGELFF.

This clonotype was recorded many times. This chain connects TRBV6-5 to TRBJ2-3, with 7 nucleotides matching TRBD1. The V segment lost 5 bases and the J segment 0 bases; nucleotides outside the gene matches: 8. CDR1 is MNHEY and CDR2 is SVGAGI in the germline V gene. This CDR3 has 16 amino acids. DNA of the CDR3: TGTGCCAGCAGTCCTACAGGGGATTCTAGCACAGATACGCAGTATTTT. Translated: CASSPTGDSSTDTQYF.

The V gene is TRBV7-9, the J gene TRBJ1-1; possibly TRBD1 for D (6 bases). The CDR3 extends over 17 amino acids. V lost 4 bases to trimming and J lost 2 bases, with 20 bases between them. Germline lookup yields CDR1 SEHNR and CDR2 FQNEAQ (reference sequence). The CDR3 here is CASSSEGGQSYNTEAFF. CDR3 nucleotides: TGTGCCAGCAGCTCCGAGGGGGGTCAATCTTACAACACTGAAGCTTTCTTT.

The chain links TRBV12-3 or TRBV12-4 to TRBJ1-1, with a tentative D call TRBD1 (6 bases). The CDR3 is made up of 15 amino acids. The V and J ends lost 6 bases and 2 bases respectively, with 16 bases between them. The CDR3 is CASSQQGYPNTEAFF. CDR3 bases: TGTGCCAGCAGCCAACAGGGATACCCTAACACTGAAGCTTTCTTT.

The CDR3 DNA reads TGTGCCACCAGCAGAGGAGGCAGGGGGCACGACGAGCAGTACTTC. This translates into CATSRGGRGHDEQYF. The rearrangement uses TRBV15 and TRBJ2-7, with 8 bases identical to TRBD1. The CDR3 extends over 15 amino acids. V shed 1 base, J shed 5 bases, and the junction held 7 bases outside the gene matches. Germline V gene sequence: CDR1 LNHNV, CDR2 YYDKDF (reference sequence). The whole variable domain, remainder taken from reference TRBV15 and TRBJ2-7, is DAMVIQNPRYQVTQFGKPVTLSCSQTLNHNVMYWYQQKSSQAPKLLFHYYDKDFNNEADTPDNFQSRRPNTSFCFLDIRSPGLGDTAMYLCATSRGGRGHDEQYFGPGTRLTVT.

In this sample, this clonotype turned up a few times. V usage is TRBV9 and J usage is TRBJ1-1, with 9 nucleotides matching TRBD1. Germline CDR1 is SGDLS and CDR2 is YYNGEE. The CDR3 is made up of 16 amino acids. The trim removed 3 bases at V and 4 bases at J, leaving 10 bases unmatched. The CDR3 bases are TGTGCCAGCAGCGCCCGGGACAGGGTCCGGGGCACTGAAGCTTTCTTT. Protein: CASSARDRVRGTEAFF.

This chain joins TRBV28 and TRBJ1-1; D gene uncertain. V lost 11 bases and J lost 1, with 14 bases in between. The germline gives CDR1 MDHEN, CDR2 SYDVKM. This CDR3 has 13 amino acids. The CDR3 protein is CAAQLAPNTEAFF. Written as DNA, the CDR3 is TGTGCCGCCCAGTTAGCCCCGAACACTGAAGCTTTCTTT. Full variable domain (rest looked up from reference TRBV28 and TRBJ1-1): DVKVTQSSRYLVKRTGEKVFLECVQDMDHENMFWYRQDPGLGLRLIYFSYDVKMKEKGDIPEGYSVSREKKERFSLILESASTNQTSMYLCAAQLAPNTEAFFGQGTRLTVV.